This is a list of T cell receptor beta chains from one sample in a study of tumor and adjacent non-tumor tissue in lung cancer. MiXCR, applied by TCRdb to the multiplex PCR reads, yields one record per CDR3 protein. The data contain about 76,000 distinct CDR3 sequences, around 65% of them singletons. The sample consisted of lung tumor tissue. The receptors derive from a woman between 65 and 79 years old with non-small cell lung cancer. CDR3s include the opening cysteine and the closing phenylalanine or tryptophan. The D gene is left open where the match is weak.

TRBD1	TRBJ1-6	TRBV7-2	CASSRPGTGTTYNSPLHF
TRBD2	TRBJ2-3	TRBV29-1	CSLEGGSGRFTDTQYF
NA	TRBJ2-3	TRBV24-1	CATSGPTVNTEYF
NA	TRBJ1-1	TRBV11-1	CYSSPSGGYLNTEAFF
NA	TRBJ1-1	TRBV6-2/TRBV6-3	CASSYSCDTEAFF
TRBD1	TRBJ2-7	TRBV5-1	CASSLGTGGITYEQYF
NA	TRBJ1-2	TRBV5-4	CVSSLLAEGLIYGYTF
TRBD2	TRBJ2-7	TRBV29-1	CSVEDSQSSGSHEQYF
TRBD1	TRBJ2-1	TRBV29-1	CSVEFDRAEQSF
TRBD2	TRBJ2-1	TRBV7-8	CASSLAGLAGEREQFF
NA	TRBJ2-2	TRBV21-1	CASSTRGRATVELFF
NA	TRBJ2-5	TRBV6-5	CASSYSLGEGEESQYF
TRBD2	TRBJ2-2	TRBV28	CASIGGRWTGELFF
NA	TRBJ2-6	TRBV6-1	CASRGGSGANVLTF
NA	TRBJ2-7	TRBV4-1	CASSLEAGTGGLQQYF
NA	TRBJ2-7	TRBV20-1	CSAPRALASYEQYF
TRBD2	TRBJ2-3	TRBV29-1	CSGYLAGQRTDTQYF
TRBD1	TRBJ1-1	TRBV28	CAGSFSRTGAFF
NA	TRBJ1-2	TRBV12-3/TRBV12-4	CASSLRTATWLYTF
TRBD1	TRBJ2-3	TRBV7-2	CASSLGQGGDTQYF
NA	TRBJ1-3	TRBV12-3/TRBV12-4	CVSSLESNTIYF
TRBD1	TRBJ2-3	TRBV12-3/TRBV12-4	CATSKTGESTDTQYF
TRBD2	TRBJ2-3	TRBV28	CASSSAAAGRRLGTDTQYF
NA	TRBJ2-1	TRBV29-1	CSVDERRAFNEQFF
NA	TRBJ2-4	TRBV29-1	CSLTGVRVAKNIQYF
NA	TRBJ2-7	TRBV10-2	CVSSALALSRQKYF
NA	TRBJ1-5	TRBV10-3	CAIGEQDSDQPQHF
NA	TRBJ2-7	TRBV6-5	CARSYSTCTTYEQYF
TRBD2	TRBJ2-3	TRBV28	CATQPPSGVSTDTQYF
NA	TRBJ2-2	TRBV11-3	CASSSHQLTSNTGELFF
TRBD2	TRBJ2-5	TRBV7-2	CASSQGLGVWVTQYF
NA	TRBJ2-3	TRBV29-1	CSVDYSMDTQHF
NA	TRBJ1-4	TRBV6-5	CASSYGGTDEKLFF
NA	TRBJ2-5	TRBV10-1	CASSESSCDRSPGEAQYF
NA	TRBJ2-7	TRBV6-1	CTSSEVGVLSYEQYF
NA	TRBJ2-3	TRBV11-1	CASNLEVTDTQYF
NA	TRBJ1-1	TRBV6-5	CASSSLPSRGTEAFF
NA	TRBJ1-1	TRBV20-1	CIARDGWAVNTEAFF
NA	TRBJ1-6	TRBV6-5	CASTPDGRPTSSLHF
NA	TRBJ2-3	TRBV5-1	CASRNPWTRGGTSTDTQYF
TRBD1	TRBJ2-1	TRBV28	CASSASGTGFNNEQFF
NA	TRBJ2-7	TRBV7-9	CASNSTYEQYF
NA	TRBJ2-2	TRBV12-3/TRBV12-4	CVSRTAYTRNTGKLFF
NA	TRBJ1-5	TRBV12-3/TRBV12-4	CASRVGDNQSQHF
NA	TRBJ1-5	TRBV6-1	CASTKDRNPDGNQPQHF
NA	TRBJ1-2	TRBV7-8	CTSNLGPDYGYTF
NA	TRBJ2-7	TRBV20-1	CSARDIAREPYEQYF
TRBD2	TRBJ2-1	TRBV6-1	CARAVLAGGWNEKFF
NA	NA	TRBV29-1	CSGRLVGRRTDTQHF
TRBD1	TRBJ2-7	TRBV6-5	CASSYHLDRDPYEQYF
NA	TRBJ1-1	TRBV6-1	CACSEQIRGLGEASF
NA	TRBJ2-1	TRBV11-3	CASSSLNGVGDNEQFF
TRBD2	TRBJ2-7	TRBV11-2	CPSSLEDLAGGHEQYF
NA	NA	TRBV10-3	CAISGGREPTGTQHF
NA	TRBJ1-1	TRBV29-1	CSGVGTLDGTEASF
NA	TRBJ2-2	TRBV12-3/TRBV12-4	CASSEKQGGVGVLFF
TRBD1	TRBJ1-1	TRBV5-6	CASSFGTDSEAFF